These 24 T cell receptor beta chains were all obtained from the same sample, sequenced in a study of blood T cell repertoires in COVID-19. Assay used: immunoSEQ multiplex PCR; TCRdb lists only in-frame clones, some missing. This sample carries around 300,000 clones, roughly 89% of them seen once, and the ten largest clones take under 2.5%. Sequences were obtained from peripheral blood. These receptor sequences come from a man in his forties or fifties with acute or convalescent COVID-19.

V and J are TRBV6-1 and TRBJ1-6; tentatively, D is TRBD1 (5 bases). Trimming pared 3 bases from V and 6 bases from J, leaving 18 bases between. CDR3 length: 17 amino acids. Germline V gene lookup returns CDR1 MNHNS and CDR2 SASEGT. The CDR3 spells CASSERTGARGNSPLHF. The CDR3 DNA reads as TGTGCCAGCAGTGAGAGGACCGGAGCAAGGGGTAATTCACCCCTCCACTTT.

The V gene is TRBV4-1, the J gene TRBJ1-4, with D possibly TRBD1 on 5 matching bases. This CDR3 region has 16 residues. The germline V and J ends were trimmed by 4 bases and 2 bases, with 14 bases remaining between them. From germline, CDR1 is MGHRA and CDR2 YSYEKL. DNA of the CDR3: TGCGCCAGCAGCCGCCAACAGGTTCCGACTAATGAAAAACTGTTTTTT. It codes for CASSRQQVPTNEKLFF.

This clone was recorded a few times. The rearrangement joins TRBV19 to TRBJ2-5, with TRBD2 matching 9 bases. V shed 7 bases and J 4 bases; nucleotides not matched to a gene: 7. Germline loops: CDR1 LNHDA, CDR2 SQIVND (reference sequence). The CDR3 is 14 amino acids. CDR3 amino acids: CASKAGGLGETQYF. In DNA form, the CDR3 reads TGTGCCAGTAAGGCGGGGGGGCTCGGAGAGACCCAGTACTTC.

The table lists this clone with a count of one. This chain uses TRBV7-2 with TRBJ2-3; D is undetermined. The CDR3 runs 14 residues. Germline values: CDR1 SGHTA, CDR2 FQGNSA. Trimming stripped 1 base from V and 1 base from J, with 6 bases between. As DNA, the CDR3 is TGTGCCAGCAGCTTAGGAGTCGGCACAGATACGCAGTATTTT. It is translated as CASSLGVGTDTQYF.

J is TRBJ1-2 and V is TRBV2; unclear D gene. V lost 4 bases, J lost 11 bases, and 20 bases lay in between. The CDR3 runs 14 residues. Germline CDR1 reads SNHLY; CDR2 reads FYNNEI. The CDR3 sequence: CASSGSLYGGLYTF. The CDR3 DNA sequence: TGTGCCAGCAGTGGGTCTCTTTATGGAGGCCTTTACACCTTC.

V and J are TRBV27 and TRBJ2-7, with 11 bases fitting TRBD1. This CDR3 region has 14 residues. V trimming: 4 bases; J trimming: 4 bases; junction bases outside the gene matches: 3. Germline values: CDR1 MNHEY, CDR2 SMNVEV (reference sequence). CDR3 in DNA: TGTGCCAGCAGTTCCGGGACAGGGGGTTACGAGCAGTACTTC. Its protein product is CASSSGTGGYEQYF.

CDR3 sequence (DNA): TGTGCCACCCGAGGGACACGACACTACGAGCAGTACTTC. Translation: CATRGTRHYEQYF. The chain couples TRBV6-5 to TRBJ2-7; D may be TRBD1 (6 bases). The germline V and J ends were trimmed by 10 bases and 3 bases, with 16 bases remaining between them. The length of the CDR3 is 13 residues. From germline, CDR1 is MNHEY and CDR2 SVGAGI.

This sequence joins TRBV6-7 and TRBJ1-2, with 8 bases that match TRBD1. Being an ORF, TRBV6-7 has a function that is uncertain. CDR3 length: 16 residues. With V trimmed by 7 bases and J by 0 bases, 10 bases remained unmatched. The CDR3 here is CASIQDRENPNYGYTF. The CDR3 nucleotides are TGTGCCAGCATCCAGGACAGGGAGAATCCTAACTATGGCTACACCTTC.

The genes are TRBV18 and TRBJ2-2, with 7 bases identical to TRBD1. J gave up 0 bases and V 5 bases, and 3 bases lay outside the gene matches. The CDR3 loop spans 15 amino acids. In germline, CDR1 is KGHSH, CDR2 LQKENI. CDR3 DNA: TGTGCCAGCTCAGAACAGGGGTCGAACACCGGGGAGCTGTTTTTT. Encoded protein: CASSEQGSNTGELFF. Complete variable domain (other parts from reference TRBV18 and TRBJ2-2): NAGVMQNPRHLVRRRGQEARLRCSPMKGHSHVYWYRQLPEEGLKFMVYLQKENIIDESGMPKERFSAEFPKEGPSILRIQQVVRGDSAAYFCASSEQGSNTGELFFGEGSRLTVL.

The chain is built from TRBV6-6 and TRBJ1-5; the match to TRBD1 covers 9 bases. The germline V gene has CDR1 MNHNY and CDR2 SVGAGI (reference sequence). The CDR3 loop spans 15 amino acids. With V trimmed by 6 bases and J by 7 bases, 10 bases remained unmatched. The DNA of the CDR3 is TGTGCCAGCAGCCCCCGGGACAGGGACAGCCAGCCCCAGCATTTT. Translation gives CASSPRDRDSQPQHF.

The chain carries TRBV7-8 and TRBJ2-2, with D possibly matching TRBD2 (6 bases). Germline CDR1 reads SGHVS; CDR2 reads FQNEAQ. CDR3 length: 15 amino acids. Deletions cut 5 bases from V and 3 bases from J, with 13 bases between. The CDR3 sequence is CASSPPSAHTGELFF. CDR3 DNA sequence: TGTGCCAGCAGCCCCCCTAGCGCCCACACCGGGGAGCTGTTTTTT. Complete variable domain (other parts from reference TRBV7-8 and TRBJ2-2): GAGVSQSPRYKVAKRGQDVALRCDPISGHVSLFWYQQALGQGPEFLTYFQNEAQLDKSGLPSDRFFAERPEGSVSTLKIQRTQQEDSAVYLCASSPPSAHTGELFFGEGSRLTVL.

This clone has a single count. The chain uses TRBV25-1 and TRBJ1-1; a possible D gene is TRBD1 (5 bases). CDR1 and CDR2 from the germline V gene are MGHDK and SYGVNS. Trimming shortened V by 3 bases and J by 11 bases, and 19 bases separated the two germline ends. The CDR3 has 14 amino acids. The CDR3 loop reads CASSDMGSLRGAFF. The CDR3 bases are TGTGCCAGCAGTGATATGGGTTCCCTCCGGGGGGCTTTCTTT.

This CDR3 reads CASSDSGRGSYNEQFF. CDR3 nucleotide sequence: TGTGCCAGCAGTGACTCCGGGCGGGGTTCCTACAATGAGCAGTTCTTC. This chain connects TRBV6-4 to TRBJ2-1; D might be TRBD2 (6 bases). V was pared by 0 bases and J by 1 base, with 10 bases between. There are 16 residues in the CDR3. Germline-derived CDR1 and CDR2 are MRHNA and SNTAGT.

The chain combines TRBV18 with TRBJ2-1, with D possibly matching TRBD1 (5 bases). The CDR3 consists of 13 residues. CDR1 and CDR2 (germline): KGHSH, LQKENI. Trimming took off 4 bases at V and 4 bases at J, with 8 bases between the two ends. The CDR3 loop reads CASSRTQYNEQFF. The DNA of the CDR3 is TGTGCCAGCTCACGGACACAATACAATGAGCAGTTCTTC.

The chain combines TRBV11-3 with TRBJ2-1; TRBD2 aligns across 10 bases. With 5 bases clipped from V and 6 bases from J, the junction kept 4 bases outside the gene matches. The CDR3 loop spans 14 amino acids. The germline V gene has CDR1 SGHNT and CDR2 YENEEA. CDR3: CASSGLAGANEQFF. The DNA for the CDR3 is TGTGCCAGCAGCGGTCTAGCGGGGGCCAATGAGCAGTTCTTC.

This clone was counted between two and nine times. V and J are TRBV27 and TRBJ1-5; the D gene is possibly TRBD1 (6 bases). The CDR3 has 13 residues. The ends were cut back, 5 bases at V and 7 bases at J, with 12 bases in the middle. CDR1 is MNHEY and CDR2 is SMNVEV in the germline V gene (reference sequence). DNA of the CDR3: TGTGCCAGCAGTCTACAGGGAGTCCAGCCCCAGCATTTT. It translates to CASSLQGVQPQHF.

The count of this clone is one. CDR3 DNA: TGTGCCAGCAGCCCATCCGGCGGGTGGGGGCGCATGGACACTGAAGCTTTCTTT. Its protein is CASSPSGGWGRMDTEAFF. The chain couples TRBV7-9 to TRBJ1-1; D is possibly TRBD1 (6 bases). With 5 bases removed from V and 3 bases from J, the gap between germline ends came to 25 bases. The CDR3 sequence is 18 residues long. Germline V gene lookup returns CDR1 SEHNR and CDR2 FQNEAQ (reference sequence).

The rearrangement joins TRBV5-1 to TRBJ2-2; D unclear. This CDR3 is built from 15 residues. Trimming removed 4 bases from V and 5 bases from J, with 15 bases in between. Germline CDR1 and CDR2: SGHRS and YFSETQ. CDR3 bases: TGCGCCAGCAGCCCCCGAGATGGTATGACCGGGGAGCTGTTTTTT. Translating it yields CASSPRDGMTGELFF.

This chain uses TRBV5-4 with TRBJ2-6, with TRBD1 matching over 8 bases. V shed 0 bases, J shed 3 bases, and the junction held 5 bases outside the gene matches. The CDR3 spans 17 residues. Germline CDR1 reads SGHNT; CDR2 reads YYREEE (reference sequence). Here the CDR3 reads CASSLATGGSGANVLTF. CDR3 sequence (DNA): TGTGCCAGCAGCTTGGCTACAGGGGGGAGTGGGGCCAACGTCCTGACTTTC.

This clone was detected only a few times. The chain has TRBV10-3 and TRBJ1-2; 7 nucleotides line up with TRBD1. There are 13 residues in the CDR3. Germline CDR1 reads ENHRY; CDR2 reads SYGVKD. The trim removed 7 bases at V and 6 bases at J, leaving 8 bases unmatched. Written as DNA, the CDR3 is TGTGCCATCAAGGGGACCGACAGGGATGGCTACACCTTC. Protein product: CAIKGTDRDGYTF.

This clone was observed once. The rearrangement uses TRBV6-1 and TRBJ2-1; D is possibly TRBD1 (6 bases). Between the trimmed V and J ends, which lost 4 bases and 2 bases, there was a span of 15 bases. The CDR3 runs 16 residues. CDR1 is MNHNS, CDR2 SASEGT, per germline. The CDR3 here is CASSGNRAIPYNEQFF. CDR3 DNA sequence: TGTGCCAGCAGTGGAAACAGGGCGATCCCCTACAATGAGCAGTTCTTC.

The J gene is TRBJ2-1, the V gene TRBV6-6; tentative D call: TRBD1 (5 bases). With 6 bases removed from V and 6 bases from J, the gap between germline ends came to 12 bases. Germline CDR1 is MNHNY and CDR2 is SVGAGI (reference sequence). The CDR3 loop spans 13 amino acids. The CDR3 region has the DNA TGTGCCAGCAGCTCTCAGGGAACCAATGAGCAGTTCTTC. It translates to CASSSQGTNEQFF.

V and J are TRBV5-1 and TRBJ2-3; 8 nucleotides align to TRBD2. The CDR3 is made up of 15 amino acids. The junction had 6 bases not matched to a gene; V was cut back by 0 bases and J by 6 bases. Germline CDR1 reads SGHRS; CDR2 reads YFSETQ. CDR3 sequence (DNA): TGCGCCAGCAGCTTGGTCGGGGGGGTCGGCGATACGCAGTATTTT. Its translation is CASSLVGGVGDTQYF. Looking up the rest from reference TRBV5-1 and TRBJ2-3 gives the full variable domain: KAGVTQTPRYLIKTRGQQVTLSCSPISGHRSVSWYQQTPGQGLQFLFEYFSETQRNKGNFPGRFSGRQFSNSRSEMNVSTLELGDSALYLCASSLVGGVGDTQYFGPGTRLTVL.

The gene calls are TRBV5-8 and TRBJ2-4; D unresolved. This CDR3 comprises 17 residues. Trimming took off 3 bases at V and 0 bases at J, with 16 bases between the two ends. Germline V gives CDR1 SGHTS, CDR2 YDEGEE. The CDR3: CASSYTPALIAKNIQYF. The CDR3 DNA is TGTGCCAGCAGCTACACACCCGCATTGATAGCCAAAAACATTCAGTACTTC.